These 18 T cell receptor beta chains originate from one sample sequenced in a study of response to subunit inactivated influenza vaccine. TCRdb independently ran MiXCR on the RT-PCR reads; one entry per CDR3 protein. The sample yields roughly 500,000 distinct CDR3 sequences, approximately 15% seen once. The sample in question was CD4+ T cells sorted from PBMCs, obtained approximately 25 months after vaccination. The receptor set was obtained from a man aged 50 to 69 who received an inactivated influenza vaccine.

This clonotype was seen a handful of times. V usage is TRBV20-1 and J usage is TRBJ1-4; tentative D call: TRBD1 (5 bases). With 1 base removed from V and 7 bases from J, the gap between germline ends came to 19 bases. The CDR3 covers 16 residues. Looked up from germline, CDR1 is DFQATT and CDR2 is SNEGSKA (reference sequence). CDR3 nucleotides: TGCAGTGCTAGAGGGCCAGCCCTAGGGGTGGGTGAAAAACTGTTTTTT. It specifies CSARGPALGVGEKLFF.

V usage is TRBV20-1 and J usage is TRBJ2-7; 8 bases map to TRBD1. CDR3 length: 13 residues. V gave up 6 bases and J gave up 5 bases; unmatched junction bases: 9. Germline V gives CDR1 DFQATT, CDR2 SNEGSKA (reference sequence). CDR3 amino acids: CSAAGQGKNEQYF. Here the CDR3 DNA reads TGCAGTGCGGCCGGACAGGGAAAAAACGAGCAGTACTTC.

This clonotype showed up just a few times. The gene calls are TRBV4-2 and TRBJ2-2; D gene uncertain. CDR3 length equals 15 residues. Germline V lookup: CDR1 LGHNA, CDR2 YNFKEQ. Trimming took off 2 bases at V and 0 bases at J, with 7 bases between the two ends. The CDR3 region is CASSQPAANTGELFF. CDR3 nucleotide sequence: TGTGCCAGCAGCCAACCGGCCGCGAACACCGGGGAGCTGTTTTTT.

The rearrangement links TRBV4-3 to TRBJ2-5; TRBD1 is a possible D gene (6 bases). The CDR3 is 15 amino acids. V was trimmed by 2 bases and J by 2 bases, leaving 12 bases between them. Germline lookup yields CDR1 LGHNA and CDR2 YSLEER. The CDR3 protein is CASSQLDRAQETQYF. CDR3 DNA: TGCGCCAGCAGCCAATTGGACAGAGCACAAGAGACCCAGTACTTC.

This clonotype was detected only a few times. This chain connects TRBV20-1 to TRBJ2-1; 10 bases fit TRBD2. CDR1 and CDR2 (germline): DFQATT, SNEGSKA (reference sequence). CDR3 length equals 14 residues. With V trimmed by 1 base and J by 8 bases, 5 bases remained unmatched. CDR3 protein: CSARGPGTSDEQFF. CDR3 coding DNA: TGCAGTGCTAGAGGCCCAGGGACTAGCGATGAGCAGTTCTTC.

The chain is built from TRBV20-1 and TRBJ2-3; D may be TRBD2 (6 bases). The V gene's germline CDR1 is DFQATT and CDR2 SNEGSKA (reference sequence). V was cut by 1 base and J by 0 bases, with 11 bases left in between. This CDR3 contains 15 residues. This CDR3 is CSARAPGTSTDTQYF. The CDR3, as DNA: TGCAGTGCTAGAGCCCCGGGGACTAGCACAGATACGCAGTATTTT.

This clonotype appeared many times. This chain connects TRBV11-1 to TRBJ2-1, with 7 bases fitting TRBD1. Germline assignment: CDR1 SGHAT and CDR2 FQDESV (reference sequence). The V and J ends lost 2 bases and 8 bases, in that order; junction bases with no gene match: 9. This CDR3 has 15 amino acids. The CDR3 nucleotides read TGTGCCAGCAGCTTAACTCACGGACAGGTGGATGAGCAGTTCTTC. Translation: CASSLTHGQVDEQFF.

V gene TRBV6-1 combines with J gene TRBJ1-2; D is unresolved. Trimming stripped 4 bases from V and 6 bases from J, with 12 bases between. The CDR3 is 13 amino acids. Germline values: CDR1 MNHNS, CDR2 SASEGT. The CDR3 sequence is CASSVGSVDGYTF. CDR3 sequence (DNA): TGTGCCAGCAGTGTAGGTTCGGTTGATGGCTACACCTTC.

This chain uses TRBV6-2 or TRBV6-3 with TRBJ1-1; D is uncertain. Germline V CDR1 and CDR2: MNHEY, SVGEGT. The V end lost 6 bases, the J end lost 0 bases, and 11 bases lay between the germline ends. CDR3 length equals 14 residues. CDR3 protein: CASRNVELNTEAFF. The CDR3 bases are TGTGCCAGCAGAAACGTAGAACTGAACACTGAAGCTTTCTTT.

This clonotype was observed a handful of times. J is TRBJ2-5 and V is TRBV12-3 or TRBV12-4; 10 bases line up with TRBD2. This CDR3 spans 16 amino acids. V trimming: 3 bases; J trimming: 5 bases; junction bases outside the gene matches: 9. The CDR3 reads CASSLHSSGGTETQYF. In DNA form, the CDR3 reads TGTGCCAGCAGTTTGCATAGTAGCGGGGGGACGGAGACCCAGTACTTC.

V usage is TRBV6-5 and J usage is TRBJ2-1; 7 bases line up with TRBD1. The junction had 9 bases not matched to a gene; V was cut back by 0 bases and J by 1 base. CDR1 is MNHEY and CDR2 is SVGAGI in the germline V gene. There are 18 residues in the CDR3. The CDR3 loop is CASSYSGLYRGSYNEQFF. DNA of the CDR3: TGTGCCAGCAGTTACTCCGGCCTATACAGGGGTTCCTACAATGAGCAGTTCTTC.

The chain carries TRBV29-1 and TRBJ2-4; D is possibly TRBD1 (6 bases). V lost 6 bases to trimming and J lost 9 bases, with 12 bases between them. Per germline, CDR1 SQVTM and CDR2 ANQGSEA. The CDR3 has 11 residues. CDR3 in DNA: TGCAGCGTGGCAGGGGAGCGCATTCAGTACTTC. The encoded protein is CSVAGERIQYF.

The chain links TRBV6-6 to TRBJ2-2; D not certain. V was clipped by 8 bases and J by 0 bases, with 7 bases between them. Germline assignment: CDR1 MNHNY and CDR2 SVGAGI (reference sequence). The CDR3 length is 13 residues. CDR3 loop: CASGRANTGELFF. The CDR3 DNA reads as TGTGCCAGCGGCAGAGCGAACACCGGGGAGCTGTTTTTT.

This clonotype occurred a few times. Here the CDR3 reads CASSSGRPYEQYF. The CDR3 DNA sequence: TGTGCCAGCAGTTCGGGGAGACCCTACGAGCAGTACTTC. The chain joins TRBV6-5 to TRBJ2-7, with D possibly matching TRBD2 (5 bases). V was pared by 4 bases and J by 2 bases, with 9 bases between. CDR3 length: 13 residues. Germline assignment: CDR1 MNHEY and CDR2 SVGAGI.

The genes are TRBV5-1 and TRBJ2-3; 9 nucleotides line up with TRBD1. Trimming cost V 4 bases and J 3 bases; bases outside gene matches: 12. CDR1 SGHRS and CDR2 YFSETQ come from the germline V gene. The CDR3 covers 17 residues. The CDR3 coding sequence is TGCGCCAGCAGCCCTCTTCCCGGACAGGGGAGGACAGATACGCAGTATTTT. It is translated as CASSPLPGQGRTDTQYF.

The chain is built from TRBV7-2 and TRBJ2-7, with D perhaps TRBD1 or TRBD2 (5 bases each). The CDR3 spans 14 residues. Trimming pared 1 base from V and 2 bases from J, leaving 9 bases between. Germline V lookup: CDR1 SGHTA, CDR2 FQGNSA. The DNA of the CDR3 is TGTGCCAGCAGCTTAGGGGACGGAGCCTACGAGCAGTACTTC. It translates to CASSLGDGAYEQYF.

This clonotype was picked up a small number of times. CDR3 nucleotide sequence: TGTGCCAGCAGTGGTGGTCAGGCGGAGACCCAGTACTTC. The encoded protein is CASSGGQAETQYF. This chain connects TRBV2 to TRBJ2-5; no reliable D call. The CDR3 loop spans 13 amino acids. V lost 4 bases and J 5 bases, leaving 11 bases between the germline ends. CDR1 and CDR2 (germline): SNHLY, FYNNEI.

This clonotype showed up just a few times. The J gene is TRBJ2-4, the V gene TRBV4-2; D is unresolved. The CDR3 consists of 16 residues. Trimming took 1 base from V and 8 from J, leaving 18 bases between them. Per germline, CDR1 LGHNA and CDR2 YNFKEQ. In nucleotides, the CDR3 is TGTGCCAGCAGCCAAGGTACAACATCCGTAACGGACATTCAGTACTTC. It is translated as CASSQGTTSVTDIQYF.